A selection of T cell receptor beta chains follows, all from one sample in a study of T cell repertoires in ileal Crohn's disease. Measured with immunoSEQ multiplex PCR; TCRdb has only the in-frame clones, and not every one. The sample consists of 2,000 to 2,500 clones, 74% of them appearing once. Input material: CD8+ T cells from ileum. These receptors all come from an adult with Crohn's disease. Some clones in this sample may be carry-over from other donors' samples. Both conserved end residues are part of each CDR3. Each record gives: J gene, D gene, clone size, V gene, CDR3 protein, CDR3 DNA. The D gene is left open where the match is weak. Expanded clones get a size class; other rows say once, few or many, or leave the size out.

TRBJ2-5	NA	NA	TRBV5-4	CASSFASSGQETQYF	TGTGCCAGCAGCTTCGCTTCAAGCGGCCAAGAGACCCAGTACTTC
TRBJ2-7	NA	NA	TRBV11-3	CASSPYPGDYEQYF	TGTGCCAGCAGCCCCTACCCAGGGGACTACGAGCAGTACTTC
TRBJ2-1	TRBD1	NA	TRBV30	CAWSVRGTGSNEQFF	TGTGCCTGGAGTGTACGGGGGACAGGGTCCAATGAGCAGTTCTTC
TRBJ1-1	NA	few	TRBV7-9	CASSLINTEAFF	TGTGCCAGCAGCTTAATAAACACTGAAGCTTTCTTT
TRBJ2-3	NA	NA	TRBV7-9	CASSSTDNRLTDTQYF	TGTGCCAGCAGTTCAACCGACAACCGGCTCACAGATACGCAGTATTTT
TRBJ2-5	TRBD1	NA	TRBV13	CASSLRTGKYQETQYF	TGTGCCAGCAGCCTCCGGACAGGAAAGTACCAAGAGACCCAGTACTTC
TRBJ2-2	NA	once	TRBV4-3	CASSQDPRDTGELFF	TGCGCCAGCAGCCAAGACCCCCGGGACACCGGGGAGCTGTTTTTT
TRBJ2-1	TRBD2	NA	TRBV5-4	CASSLSLAGGYNEQFF	TGTGCCAGCAGCCTTTCACTAGCGGGAGGGTACAATGAGCAGTTCTTC
TRBJ1-4	NA	NA	TRBV6-1	CASSEDSVMVEKLFF	TGTGCCAGCAGTGAGGACTCGGTGATGGTTGAAAAACTGTTTTTT
TRBJ2-5	TRBD2	NA	TRBV9	CASSVGNSGSGETQYF	TGTGCCAGCAGCGTAGGAAATAGCGGGAGTGGGGAGACCCAGTACTTC
TRBJ2-3	NA	few	TRBV5-1	CASSLVGTSTDTQYF	TGCGCCAGCAGCTTGGTGGGGACTAGCACAGATACGCAGTATTTT
TRBJ2-4	TRBD2	large	TRBV27	CASSHGLAGGNIQYF	TGTGCCAGCAGTCACGGACTAGCGGGAGGGAACATTCAGTACTTC
TRBJ2-7	NA	NA	TRBV19	CASSVDSSYEQYF	TGTGCCAGTAGTGTGGACAGCTCCTACGAGCAGTACTTC
TRBJ2-7	TRBD1	NA	TRBV6-6	CASSQRTGEPYEQYF	TGTGCCAGCAGTCAGAGGACAGGGGAACCTTACGAGCAGTACTTC
TRBJ2-1	NA	NA	TRBV6-5	CASNAGTLYNEQFF	TGTGCCAGCAACGCAGGGACTTTGTACAATGAGCAGTTCTTC
TRBJ1-1	TRBD1	NA	TRBV4-3	CASSQGTGVGNTEAFF	TGCGCCAGCAGCCAGGGGACAGGGGTTGGGAACACTGAAGCTTTCTTT
TRBJ2-7	NA	NA	TRBV11-2	CASSLEYAGDYEQYF	TGTGCCAGCAGCTTAGAATATGCAGGGGACTACGAGCAGTACTTC
TRBJ1-1	NA	NA	TRBV27	CASSLRGGNTEAFF	TGTGCCAGCAGTTTACGCGGCGGGAACACTGAAGCTTTCTTT
TRBJ1-1	NA	NA	TRBV29-1	CSVVPGNTEAFF	TGCAGCGTTGTGCCGGGGAACACTGAAGCTTTCTTT
TRBJ2-3	NA	NA	TRBV20-1	CSAESHTQYF	TGCAGTGCCGAAAGCCATACGCAGTATTTT
TRBJ2-7	TRBD1	NA	TRBV4-3	CASSQDGQGLNEQYF	TGCGCCAGCAGCCAAGATGGACAGGGTCTCAACGAGCAGTACTTC
TRBJ2-7	NA	few	TRBV29-1	CSVEVEAGNEQYF	TGCAGCGTTGAGGTTGAGGCGGGGAACGAGCAGTACTTC
TRBJ2-5	TRBD2	NA	TRBV29-1	CSARLAPQETQYF	TGCAGCGCCCGACTAGCGCCTCAAGAGACCCAGTACTTC
TRBJ2-3	NA	NA	TRBV19	CASSIGGSGADTQYF	TGTGCCAGTAGTATAGGTGGGAGTGGGGCAGATACGCAGTATTTT
TRBJ1-1	NA	large	TRBV11-3	CASSLAGQGEAFF	TGTGCCAGCAGCTTAGCTGGGCAGGGTGAAGCTTTCTTT
TRBJ2-7	NA	NA	TRBV7-9	CASSSLTGQYYEQYF	TGTGCCAGCAGCTCGCTGACCGGACAGTACTACGAGCAGTACTTC
TRBJ2-7	NA	NA	TRBV28	CASSYYYGYEQYF	TGTGCCAGCAGTTACTATTACGGGTACGAGCAGTACTTC
TRBJ2-7	TRBD1	once	TRBV5-6	CASSPRDRGDEQYF	TGTGCCAGCAGCCCACGGGACAGGGGAGACGAGCAGTACTTC
TRBJ1-1	TRBD1	few	TRBV7-2	CASSSKIAGGARNTEAFF	TGTGCCAGCAGCTCCAAAATTGCAGGGGGCGCGAGGAACACTGAAGCTTTCTTT
TRBJ1-2	NA	NA	TRBV7-8	CASSFVGGNGYTF	TGTGCCAGCAGCTTTGTAGGAGGAAATGGCTACACCTTC
TRBJ2-7	TRBD1	NA	TRBV4-1	CASSQTQGLAYEQYF	TGCGCCAGCAGCCAAACACAGGGGTTGGCCTACGAGCAGTACTTC
TRBJ1-4	TRBD1	NA	TRBV6-5	CASSSGQGGEKLFF	TGTGCCAGCAGTTCAGGACAGGGTGGTGAAAAACTGTTTTTT
TRBJ2-7	TRBD1	NA	TRBV28	CASSRDREISYEQYF	TGTGCCAGCAGTCGTGACAGGGAAATTTCCTACGAGCAGTACTTC
TRBJ2-4	NA	NA	TRBV7-9	CASSPKEAETQYF	TGTGCCAGCAGCCCGAAGGAGGCAGAAACTCAGTACTTC
TRBJ1-5	TRBD1	medium-sized	TRBV6-1	CASSEGWWDRSDNQPQHF	TGTGCCAGCAGTGAAGGATGGTGGGACAGGTCCGACAATCAGCCCCAGCATTTT
TRBJ2-2	NA	NA	TRBV4-2	CASSPLVGGELFF	TGTGCCAGCAGCCCTCTAGTCGGCGGGGAGCTGTTTTTT
TRBJ2-3	NA	NA	TRBV7-8	CASSLLGTVTDTQYF	TGTGCCAGCAGCTTGCTAGGAACCGTCACAGATACGCAGTATTTT
TRBJ2-5	NA	medium-sized	TRBV27	CASSLGRGETQYF	TGTGCCAGCAGTTTAGGACGGGGAGAGACCCAGTACTTC
TRBJ2-1	NA	NA	TRBV5-8	CASSLVGGQQNEQFF	TGTGCCAGCAGCTTGGTGGGGGGTCAACAAAATGAGCAGTTCTTC